Shown below are 21 T cell receptor beta chains from a single sample sequenced in a study of T cell changes during pregnancy in multiple sclerosis. TCRdb's copy holds only in-frame clones and misses some; the assay was immunoSEQ multiplex PCR. Counted here are about 20,000 clones, around nine tenths occurring once; the ten biggest clones make up approximately 19%. The sample in question was CD8+ T cells from peripheral blood mononuclear cells, obtained after pregnancy. These TCRs come from a female donor in good health, enrolled as a control in a pregnancy study.

This clone was observed a single time. The chain combines TRBV27 with TRBJ2-5; TRBD2 matches at 9 bases. Per germline, CDR1 MNHEY and CDR2 SMNVEV (reference sequence). CDR3 length equals 15 residues. V lost 7 bases to trimming and J lost 4 bases; unmatched junction nucleotides: 10. CDR3 amino acids: CASNRGGAGGETQYF. CDR3 coding DNA: TGTGCCAGCAACCGCGGGGGGGCGGGGGGAGAGACCCAGTACTTC.

This clone was picked up one time. The V call is TRBV10-3, the J call TRBJ1-1; 8 bases map to TRBD1. The CDR3 is 16 residues long. The J segment lost 1 base and the V segment lost 0 bases, leaving 4 bases of the junction unmatched. Germline V gene data show CDR1 as ENHRY and CDR2 as SYGVKD. The CDR3 spells CAISESTGTGNTEAFF. As DNA, the CDR3 is TGTGCCATCAGTGAGTCGACAGGGACAGGGAACACTGAAGCTTTCTTT.

J is TRBJ2-7 and V is TRBV6-5; TRBD2 is a possible D gene (5 bases). The ends were cut back, 3 bases at V and 0 bases at J, with 15 bases in the middle. There are 16 residues in the CDR3. Germline loops: CDR1 MNHEY, CDR2 SVGAGI. CDR3: CASSYEGGVSSYEQYF. In DNA, the CDR3 is TGTGCCAGCAGTTATGAGGGTGGCGTGAGCTCCTACGAGCAGTACTTC.

This chain links TRBV30 with TRBJ1-4; 9 bases fit TRBD1. Germline V gene lookup returns CDR1 GTSNPN and CDR2 SVGIG (reference sequence). This CDR3 spans 14 amino acids. V lost 0 bases and J lost 7; bases outside the gene matches: 3. The CDR3 reads CAWSVPQGAEKLFF. Here the CDR3 DNA reads TGTGCCTGGAGTGTACCACAGGGGGCTGAAAAACTGTTTTTT.

The chain recombines TRBV7-8 with TRBJ2-2, with 9 bases matching TRBD1. The CDR3 spans 15 residues. With V trimmed by 5 bases and J by 4 bases, 5 bases remained unmatched. Germline CDR1 reads SGHVS; CDR2 reads FQNEAQ. The CDR3 here is CASSAGTGRTGELFF. The CDR3 DNA is TGTGCCAGCAGCGCCGGGACAGGGCGCACCGGGGAGCTGTTTTTT.

The rearrangement joins TRBV6-1 to TRBJ2-3; 11 nucleotides match TRBD2. V was pared by 2 bases and J by 6 bases, with 7 bases of the junction left unmatched. The CDR3 is 16 residues long. Germline values: CDR1 MNHNS, CDR2 SASEGT. The CDR3, as DNA: TGTGCCAGCAGTGAAATTAGCGGGGGGGGTTGGGATACGCAGTATTTT. It codes for CASSEISGGGWDTQYF.

The chain is built from TRBV18 and TRBJ2-7; 10 bases line up with TRBD2. Trimming at V came to 2 bases and at J to 0 bases, leaving 7 bases not matched to a gene. The CDR3 has 17 amino acids. Per the germline V gene, CDR1 is KGHSH and CDR2 is LQKENI. In DNA, the CDR3 is TGTGCCAGCTCACCATCTAGCGGGGGCCGGAGCTCCTACGAGCAGTACTTC. Its protein is CASSPSSGGRSSYEQYF. The whole variable domain, remainder taken from reference TRBV18 and TRBJ2-7, is NAGVMQNPRHLVRRRGQEARLRCSPMKGHSHVYWYRQLPEEGLKFMVYLQKENIIDESGMPKERFSAEFPKEGPSILRIQQVVRGDSAAYFCASSPSSGGRSSYEQYFGPGTRLTVT.

This clone has only one observation. The chain employs TRBV5-4 and TRBJ1-1; D gene unclear. Germline V gene sequence: CDR1 SGHNT, CDR2 YYREEE (reference sequence). Trimming cost V 1 base and J 4 bases, with 14 bases left between them. The CDR3 runs 15 residues. The CDR3 DNA reads TGTGCCAGCAGCTTGAGACGGGAGGTGGGCACTGAAGCTTTCTTT. Protein sequence: CASSLRREVGTEAFF.

The V gene is TRBV5-4, the J gene TRBJ1-1, with D perhaps matching TRBD1 (6 bases). This CDR3 is built from 13 residues. V was shortened by 4 bases and J by 4 bases, with 11 bases between the two germline ends. Germline V gene sequence: CDR1 SGHNT, CDR2 YYREEE (reference sequence). The CDR3 DNA sequence: TGTGCCAGCAGCAGGGGGGGCGGCACTGAAGCTTTCTTT. This codes for CASSRGGGTEAFF.

CDR3 bases: TGTGCCATGGGTGACAGGGGCAATCAGCCCCAGCATTTT. As protein: CAMGDRGNQPQHF. The rearrangement uses TRBV19 and TRBJ1-5, with TRBD1 matching over 7 bases. Unmatched junction bases numbered 5, after V lost 10 bases and J lost 2 bases. Germline assignment: CDR1 LNHDA and CDR2 SQIVND (reference sequence). The CDR3 contains 13 residues.

This rearrangement joins TRBV5-1 to TRBJ2-7; 9 nucleotides match TRBD1. Losses at the gene ends were 5 bases for V and 4 bases for J; bases not matched to a gene: 7. The length of the CDR3 is 14 residues. The germline gives CDR1 SGHRS, CDR2 YFSETQ. The CDR3 loop is CASRMDRGVYEQYF. CDR3 sequence (DNA): TGCGCCAGCAGGATGGACAGGGGAGTTTACGAGCAGTACTTC.

The V gene is TRBV6-4, the J gene TRBJ1-1, with TRBD1 as a possible D gene (5 bases). The CDR3 covers 12 residues. Trimming pared 8 bases from V and 14 bases from J, leaving 21 bases between. CDR1 is MRHNA and CDR2 is SNTAGT in the germline V gene. As DNA, the CDR3 is TGTGCCAGCCTCCCTGAACCTAAAAAGGGGTTCTTT. It is translated as CASLPEPKKGFF.

Comment on this clone: At one of its ends the junction is not consistent with the germline gene, which may arise from a read error. This chain uses TRBV30 with TRBJ2-7; 8 bases line up with TRBD2. Germline values: CDR1 GTSNPN, CDR2 SVGIG (reference sequence). The length of the CDR3 is 13 residues. The CDR3 DNA reads as TGTGCCTTGAGTGGGGCAGCGGGGGTTGAGCAGTACTTC. Its protein is CALSGAAGVEQYF.

The chain joins TRBV6-6 to TRBJ2-7, with D possibly matching TRBD1 (5 bases). Germline lookup yields CDR1 MNHNY and CDR2 SVGAGI (reference sequence). Trimming removed 2 bases at V and 0 bases at J, with 11 bases between. This CDR3 comprises 15 residues. The CDR3 sequence: CASSYDSPSSYEQYF. CDR3 DNA sequence: TGTGCCAGCAGTTACGACAGCCCAAGCTCCTACGAGCAGTACTTC.

The gene calls are TRBV29-1 and TRBJ2-7, with TRBD1 identical over 8 bases. CDR1 and CDR2 from the germline V gene are SQVTM and ANQGSEA. The CDR3 totals 13 residues. Trimming cost V 6 bases and J 0 bases; bases outside gene matches: 4. CDR3 sequence: CSVTGQGSYEQYF. In DNA form, the CDR3 reads TGCAGCGTAACCGGACAGGGCTCCTACGAGCAGTACTTC.

The CDR3 region is CASSLATGDWGEKLFF. DNA of the CDR3: TGCGCCAGCAGCCTCGCAACAGGGGATTGGGGTGAAAAACTGTTTTTT. V and J are TRBV4-3 and TRBJ1-4; TRBD1 matches 7 bases. The length of the CDR3 is 16 residues. Germline CDR1 LGHNA, CDR2 YSLEER. V lost 4 bases to trimming and J lost 7 bases; unmatched junction nucleotides: 12.

The rearrangement uses TRBV10-3 and TRBJ2-3, with TRBD1 matching 8 bases. Trimming took 2 bases from V and 4 from J; bases not matched to a gene: 14. The CDR3 has 18 residues. Germline CDR1 ENHRY, CDR2 SYGVKD. CDR3 in DNA: TGTGCCATCAGTGAGCGAGCCGGGGCAGGGGGCGGTTCAGATACGCAGTATTTT. As protein: CAISERAGAGGGSDTQYF.

The CDR3 spells CASSIGDSVNYGYTF. The CDR3 nucleotides read TGTGCCAGTAGTATTGGGGACAGTGTGAACTATGGCTACACCTTC. V gene TRBV19 combines with J gene TRBJ1-2; 7 bases map to TRBD1. The J segment lost 2 bases and the V segment lost 3 bases, leaving 6 bases of the junction unmatched. CDR3 length: 15 residues. Germline lookup yields CDR1 LNHDA and CDR2 SQIVND (reference sequence).

The genes are TRBV29-1 and TRBJ2-7, with 7 bases matching TRBD1. The CDR3 is made up of 15 amino acids. The V gene end was trimmed by 4 bases and the J gene end by 1 base; junction bases not matched to a gene: 10. Germline V gene lookup returns CDR1 SQVTM and CDR2 ANQGSEA. The CDR3 sequence is CSVASPQGMSYEQYF. DNA of the CDR3: TGCAGCGTTGCTTCCCCACAGGGGATGTCCTACGAGCAGTACTTC.

The genes are TRBV11-3 and TRBJ2-2; 8 nucleotides match TRBD2. V trimming: 5 bases; J trimming: 4 bases; junction bases outside the gene matches: 9. Germline CDR1 and CDR2: SGHNT and YENEEA. The CDR3 is made up of 16 amino acids. The CDR3 loop is CASSPLSGVATGELFF. CDR3 coding DNA: TGTGCCAGCAGCCCGCTTAGCGGGGTGGCCACCGGGGAGCTGTTTTTT.

This chain connects TRBV28 to TRBJ2-5; a possible D gene is TRBD1 (6 bases). CDR3 length: 15 residues. Germline V CDR1 and CDR2: MDHEN, SYDVKM. Trimming pared 5 bases from V and 4 bases from J, leaving 17 bases between. The CDR3 sequence: CASSRLLQGRETQYF. In DNA, the CDR3 is TGTGCCAGCAGTCGCCTCCTACAGGGTAGAGAGACCCAGTACTTC.